This T cell receptor (beta chain) was documented in a study of shared clonotypes between healthy human individuals. Here immunoSEQ multiplex PCR was the method, and the copy in TCRdb shows in-frame clones only, minus some. Of 450,000 to 500,000 clones listed, 81% were seen once; the top ten hold roughly 13%. The CDR3 loop spans 14 amino acids. CDR1 and CDR2 from the germline V gene are MDHEN and SYDVKM. The junction had 4 bases not matched to a gene; V was cut back by 6 bases and J by 3 bases. This chain joins TRBV28 and TRBJ1-4, with TRBD1 matching over 7 bases. The specimen sequenced was PBMCs. The origin of this receptor is a woman between 35 and 50 years old in good health. Some clones in this sample may be carry-over from other donors' samples. The CDR3 protein is CASRSQGANEKLFF. For the CDR3, the DNA is TGTGCCAGCAGGAGTCAGGGGGCTAATGAAAAACTGTTTTTT.